Listed below are T cell receptor beta chains from one sample, sequenced in a study of control samples from healthy donors and cancer patients. This table comes from immunoSEQ multiplex PCR, and its TCRdb copy is limited to in-frame clones, with some not included. The table has tens of thousands of clones, about nine tenths seen once. The sample was blood. The receptors were gathered from a woman in her thirties in good health. CDR3s include the opening cysteine and the closing phenylalanine or tryptophan. A D gene is named only where the DNA matches it firmly. Some rows have no size entry. The others give once, few or many, or a class for an expanded clone.

clone size,D gene,V gene,J gene,CDR3 length,CDR3 DNA,CDR3 protein
.,.,TRBV6-5,TRBJ1-6,15,TGTGCCAGCAGGCCCTTTCAGGGGTTGGCTTCACCCCTCCACTTT,CASRPFQGLASPLHF
.,.,TRBV4-2,TRBJ1-1,14,TGTGCCAGCAGCGGACGAATGGAGACCACTGAAGCTTTCTTT,CASSGRMETTEAFF
.,.,TRBV5-6,TRBJ1-1,11,TGTGCCAGCAGCTCTACAGGGTATTCTTTCTTT,CASSSTGYSFF
.,.,TRBV6-6,TRBJ2-5,16,TGTGCCAGCAGACCCCCCCGGGACGGAGCCCAAGAGACCCAGTACTTC,CASRPPRDGAQETQYF
.,TRBD1,TRBV2,TRBJ1-5,17,TGTGCCAGCAGGGCCCTCGGGACAGATTATAGCAATCAGCCCCAGCATTTT,CASRALGTDYSNQPQHF
.,TRBD1,TRBV29-1,TRBJ2-1,15,TGCAGCGCGGGGGGGGGACAGGGGTCATACAATGAGCAGTTCTTC,CSAGGGQGSYNEQFF
.,TRBD2,TRBV6-5,TRBJ2-5,14,TGTGCCAGCAGTTACGTTACAGCGGGGGAGACCCAGTACTTC,CASSYVTAGETQYF
.,.,TRBV5-1,TRBJ2-7,11,TGCGCCAGCAGCTTGGGGGCCGAGCAGTACTTC,CASSLGAEQYF
.,.,TRBV12-1,TRBJ2-1,15,TGTGCCAGCAGCCGCGGGACAGGGAGGATCAATGAGCAGTTCTTC,CASSRGTGRINEQFF
.,.,TRBV28,TRBJ2-7,11,TGTGCCAGCAGTGAAACCTACGAGCAGTACTTC,CASSETYEQYF
.,TRBD2,TRBV7-9,TRBJ2-3,16,TGTGCCAGCAGCTTCGGGACTAGCGGATCCACAGATACGCAGTATTTT,CASSFGTSGSTDTQYF
.,.,TRBV5-4,TRBJ1-4,16,TGTGCCAGCAGCTTGGACAGGGAGCCTCGTTGGGAAAAACTGTTTTTT,CASSLDREPRWEKLFF
.,TRBD2,TRBV28,TRBJ2-2,21,TGTGCCAGCAGTTCTTGGCGGACTAGCGGGGGCCCCAATCGGATTGGCGGGGAGCTGTTTTTT,CASSSWRTSGGPNRIGGELFF
.,TRBD1,TRBV7-3,TRBJ2-7,15,TGTGCCAGCAGCTTAGAAGGACAGGCTTTAAGGGAGCAGTACTTC,CASSLEGQALREQYF
.,.,TRBV29-1,TRBJ2-7,13,TGCAGCGTTAGTCGAGGGGCAAGGTACGAGCAGTACTTC,CSVSRGARYEQYF
once,.,TRBV25-1,TRBJ2-1,15,TGTGCCAGCAGTGAATTCGCAGGGAGACCAAATGAGCAGTTCTTC,CASSEFAGRPNEQFF
few,TRBD2,TRBV6-5,TRBJ2-1,15,TGTGCCAGCAGTCGAGAACTAGCGGATTACAATGAGCAGTTCTTC,CASSRELADYNEQFF
.,TRBD2,TRBV5-4,TRBJ2-3,18,TGTGCCAGCACCTTCGGACTAGCGGGAGGTAGGAACACAGATACGCAGTATTTT,CASTFGLAGGRNTDTQYF
.,.,TRBV14,TRBJ2-7,11,TGTGCCAGCAGCCCCCTCGGCGAGCAGTACTTC,CASSPLGEQYF
few,TRBD1,TRBV6-1,TRBJ1-1,15,TGTGCCAGCAGTGAAGATACAGGGGCGATCACTGAAGCTTTCTTT,CASSEDTGAITEAFF
.,.,TRBV28,TRBJ1-3,14,TGTGCCAGCAGGACTAAGCCCAAAGCAAACACCATATATTTT,CASRTKPKANTIYF
.,.,TRBV11-2,TRBJ2-1,12,TGTGCCAGCAGCCCCGTGGGAAATGAGCAGTTCTTC,CASSPVGNEQFF
.,.,TRBV2,TRBJ1-1,13,TGTGCCAGCAGTGCGGCCTCGAACACTGAAGCTTTCTTT,CASSAASNTEAFF
once,.,TRBV7-9,TRBJ2-5,17,TGTGCCAGCAGCTTAGTCGACGGGGGACGGGCTGGAGAGACCCAGTACTTC,CASSLVDGGRAGETQYF
.,TRBD1,TRBV5-5,TRBJ1-1,16,TGTGCCAGCAGAAACGACAGGGGTATTTTGGACACTGAAGCTTTCTTT,CASRNDRGILDTEAFF
.,.,TRBV7-5,TRBJ1-1,16,TGTGTCAGAAGAGTTGGGACAGGGCGCAACGGCACTGAAGCTTTCTTT,CVRRVGTGRNGTEAFF
few,.,TRBV6-6,TRBJ1-5,11,TGTGCCAGCAACTCGTTTGGGCCCCAGCATTTT,CASNSFGPQHF
.,.,TRBV18,TRBJ1-2,15,TGTGCCAGCTCACCATTCGGGCCCTGGGGCTATGGCTACACCTTC,CASSPFGPWGYGYTF
once,.,TRBV5-1,TRBJ1-1,16,TGCGCCAGCAGCCTGAACCCAGGGCTGATGAACACTGAAGCTTTCTTT,CASSLNPGLMNTEAFF
.,.,TRBV29-1,TRBJ1-2,15,TGCAGCGTTGAAAACGGCCACGGCGGGTCGTATGGCTACACCTTC,CSVENGHGGSYGYTF
.,TRBD1,TRBV5-1,TRBJ2-7,15,TGCGCCAGCAGTTTAACGCCGGGACAGGCCTACGAGCAGTACTTC,CASSLTPGQAYEQYF
.,.,TRBV18,TRBJ1-1,15,TGTGCCAGCTCACCTTCCAATACCCTGACCGCTGAAGCTTTCTTT,CASSPSNTLTAEAFF
.,TRBD1,TRBV6-5,TRBJ2-5,15,TGTGCCAGCGGAGCTCGGACAGGGGTTCAAGAGACCCAGTACTTC,CASGARTGVQETQYF
.,TRBD1,TRBV9,TRBJ1-1,16,TGTGCCAGCAGCCCTTGGGTCACAGGGGGGGACACTGAAGCTTTCTTT,CASSPWVTGGDTEAFF
.,.,TRBV5-1,TRBJ2-1,18,TGCGCCAGCAGCTTGCCAGCGGGCTCCCCGCACCCCTACAATGAGCAGTTCTTC,CASSLPAGSPHPYNEQFF
.,.,TRBV15,TRBJ2-7,15,TGTGCCACCAGCAGAGATGGCAGGACAACCTACGAGCAGTACTTC,CATSRDGRTTYEQYF
.,.,TRBV6-5,TRBJ1-2,13,TGTGCCAGCAGGCTATATCGGACAGACGGCTACACCTTC,CASRLYRTDGYTF
.,.,TRBV29-1,TRBJ2-7,11,TGCAGCGGTACAGGGACCTACGAGCAGTACTTC,CSGTGTYEQYF
few,TRBD1,TRBV19,TRBJ1-1,18,TGTGCCAGTACTCCAAGGGACAGGGCATTCGCCAGGATCACTGAAGCTTTCTTT,CASTPRDRAFARITEAFF
.,TRBD2,TRBV19,TRBJ2-3,14,TGTGCCAGTAGGCGCGGGAGTGGTGCAGATACGCAGTATTTT,CASRRGSGADTQYF
.,TRBD2,TRBV11-1,TRBJ2-4,14,TGTGCCAGCAGCTCGGGGGACGGGGGGGGCATTCAGTACTTC,CASSSGDGGGIQYF
.,TRBD1,TRBV7-9,TRBJ1-5,13,TGTGCCAGCAGCTTACAGGGGGCGCAGCCCCAGCATTTT,CASSLQGAQPQHF
few,.,TRBV5-4,TRBJ2-3,18,TGTGCCAGCAGCTTTGCGAGTGTGACAGGACCCCACACAGATACGCAGTATTTT,CASSFASVTGPHTDTQYF
.,.,TRBV5-1,TRBJ1-3,13,TGCGCCAGCAGCGACCCCTCTGGAAACACCATATATTTT,CASSDPSGNTIYF